A selection of T cell receptor beta chains follows, all from one sample in a study of brain T cells in children with intractable seizures. The assay was immunoSEQ multiplex PCR, and TCRdb's table has in-frame clones only and misses some. The repertoire holds under 150,000 clones, 90% to 95% seen once, with more than 3% in the top ten. The sample in question was peripheral blood, obtained at surgery. The receptors were gathered from a boy younger than two with hemimegalencephaly and intractable seizures. The CDR3 runs from the conserved cysteine through the conserved F or W. A D gene is named only where the DNA matches it firmly. Rows may omit the clone size; those that give it use once, few, many or a size class.

j_gene | abundance | v_gene | d_gene | len | CDR3aa | CDR3nt
TRBJ2-1 | . | TRBV7-2 | TRBD2 | 17 | CASSTRAGPSSYNEQFF | TGTGCCAGCAGCACCCGAGCGGGACCGAGCTCCTACAATGAGCAGTTCTTC
TRBJ1-2 | . | TRBV6-5 | . | 15 | CASRYSRGANYGYTF | TGTGCCAGCAGATACTCCAGGGGAGCTAACTATGGCTACACCTTC
TRBJ2-1 | once | TRBV27 | TRBD2 | 14 | CASSLILAGDEQFF | TGTGCCAGCAGTTTAATACTAGCGGGAGATGAGCAGTTCTTC
TRBJ1-1 | . | TRBV5-1 | . | 15 | CASSLGGHFYTEAFF | TGCGCCAGCAGCTTGGGGGGACATTTCTACACTGAAGCTTTCTTT
TRBJ1-2 | . | TRBV14 | . | 15 | CASSLVPGAGYGYTF | TGTGCCAGCAGCCTGGTTCCAGGGGCTGGCTATGGCTACACCTTC
TRBJ2-5 | . | TRBV23-1 | . | 16 | CASSRTRRDEAWTQYF | TGCGCCAGCAGTCGCACTCGCCGGGACGAGGCATGGACCCAGTACTTC
TRBJ1-1 | . | TRBV2 | . | 14 | CASSEMGLDTEAFF | TGTGCCAGCAGTGAAATGGGCTTAGACACTGAAGCTTTCTTT
TRBJ2-1 | . | TRBV7-9 | . | 13 | CASSLGQYNEQFF | TGTGCCAGCAGCTTAGGCCAATACAATGAGCAGTTCTTC
TRBJ2-4 | . | TRBV19 | TRBD1 | 19 | CASSYPGQGAFGEKNIQYF | TGTGCCAGTAGTTACCCGGGACAGGGGGCGTTTGGGGAAAAAAACATTCAGTACTTC
TRBJ2-1 | . | TRBV9 | TRBD2 | 16 | CASSVDRLAGYNEQFF | TGTGCCAGCAGCGTAGATCGGCTAGCGGGTTACAATGAGCAGTTCTTC
TRBJ2-7 | . | TRBV11-2 | . | 13 | CASSFWEPYEQYF | TGTGCCAGCAGCTTTTGGGAACCCTACGAGCAGTACTTC
TRBJ1-5 | . | TRBV19 | . | 15 | CASSIVGGSNQPQHF | TGTGCCAGTAGTATAGTGGGGGGGAGCAATCAGCCCCAGCATTTT
TRBJ2-1 | . | TRBV11-3 | TRBD1 | 14 | CASSGATGDAEQFF | TGTGCCAGCAGCGGGGCGACAGGGGACGCTGAGCAGTTCTTC
TRBJ2-4 | once | TRBV28 | . | 15 | CASSSPILAKNIQYF | TGTGCCAGCAGTTCACCCATTTTAGCCAAAAACATTCAGTACTTC
TRBJ2-2 | . | TRBV5-4 | . | 17 | CASSRSTWLSNTGELFF | TGTGCCAGCAGCAGGAGTACTTGGCTGTCGAACACCGGGGAGCTGTTTTTT
TRBJ2-7 | . | TRBV9 | TRBD2 | 14 | CASSVAGLDYEQYF | TGTGCCAGCAGCGTAGCGGGACTAGACTACGAGCAGTACTTC
TRBJ1-1 | . | TRBV10-3 | TRBD1 | 12 | CATQGGQLEAFF | TGTGCCACCCAGGGGGGGCAGCTTGAAGCTTTCTTT
TRBJ1-3 | . | TRBV28 | TRBD1 | 14 | CASSLRQGGNTIYF | TGTGCCAGCAGTCTCCGACAGGGAGGAAACACCATATATTTT
TRBJ2-3 | . | TRBV9 | . | 15 | CASSVGTGYTDTQYF | TGTGCCAGCAGCGTCGGAACAGGGTACACAGATACGCAGTATTTT
TRBJ2-1 | few | TRBV5-5 | . | 13 | CAGGGPGFDEQFF | TGTGCCGGTGGAGGTCCGGGGTTCGATGAGCAGTTCTTC
TRBJ2-1 | . | TRBV4-3 | . | 12 | CASSQGLDEQFF | TGCGCCAGCAGCCAAGGACTAGACGAGCAGTTCTTC
TRBJ2-7 | . | TRBV12-3/TRBV12-4 | . | 13 | CASSLVQAYEQYF | TGTGCCAGCAGTTTAGTACAGGCCTACGAGCAGTACTTC
TRBJ2-1 | . | TRBV19 | TRBD2 | 16 | CASRKGWREGHGEQFF | TGTGCCAGTAGAAAAGGATGGCGGGAGGGCCACGGTGAGCAGTTCTTC
TRBJ2-3 | . | TRBV5-1 | TRBD2 | 21 | CASSHIGLGSLRPFRTDTQYF | TGCGCCAGCAGCCACATCGGACTAGGAAGCCTTAGGCCCTTCCGCACAGATACGCAGTATTTT
TRBJ2-7 | . | TRBV3-1/TRBV3-2 | TRBD2 | 15 | CASGPGLAGVLEQYF | TGTGCCAGCGGGCCCGGGCTAGCGGGAGTTCTCGAGCAGTACTTC
TRBJ2-1 | . | TRBV6-5 | . | 13 | CASSYSRSNEQFF | TGTGCCAGCAGTTACTCTCGGTCGAATGAGCAGTTCTTC
TRBJ2-3 | . | TRBV27 | . | 18 | CASQLTGSRDKGVVTQYF | TGTGCCAGCCAGCTAACGGGTAGTAGGGACAAGGGGGTAGTTACGCAGTATTTT
TRBJ1-2 | . | TRBV6-5 | . | 16 | CASSYSMGTGRYGYTF | TGTGCCAGCAGTTACTCGATGGGGACGGGCCGCTATGGCTACACCTTC
TRBJ2-4 | . | TRBV2 | TRBD2 | 16 | CASSDSGSIPQNIQYF | TGTGCCAGCAGTGATAGCGGGAGCATCCCCCAAAACATTCAGTACTTC
TRBJ2-7 | . | TRBV9 | TRBD2 | 15 | CASSARGREAGEQYF | TGTGCCAGCAGCGCCCGGGGGCGGGAGGCGGGCGAGCAGTACTTC
TRBJ1-6 | once | TRBV19 | TRBD1 | 14 | CASSITGGDSPLHF | TGTGCCAGTAGTATCACAGGGGGGGATTCACCCCTCCACTTT
TRBJ2-7 | . | TRBV10-3 | . | 12 | CAISESLYEQYF | TGTGCCATCAGTGAGTCTTTGTACGAGCAGTACTTC
TRBJ1-5 | once | TRBV4-1 | . | 14 | CASSPRAFNQPQHF | TGCGCCAGCAGCCCCCGGGCCTTCAATCAGCCCCAGCATTTT
TRBJ1-6 | once | TRBV30 | TRBD1 | 14 | CAWGDRGPNSPLHF | TGTGCCTGGGGAGATAGGGGGCCTAATTCACCCCTCCACTTT
TRBJ2-1 | . | TRBV6-5 | . | 14 | CASRPRLDPNEQFF | TGTGCCAGCAGGCCCCGCCTAGACCCCAATGAGCAGTTCTTC
TRBJ2-2 | . | TRBV6-1 | . | 13 | CASSESGTGELFF | TGTGCCAGCAGTGAATCGGGCACCGGGGAGCTGTTTTTT
TRBJ1-4 | . | TRBV2 | . | 12 | CASSAEGEKLFF | TGTGCCAGCAGTGCAGAGGGGGAAAAACTGTTTTTT
TRBJ2-4 | once | TRBV5-6 | . | 14 | CASSLDPNPYIQYF | TGTGCCAGCAGCTTGGACCCCAACCCCTACATTCAGTACTTC
TRBJ2-7 | . | TRBV24-1 | . | 12 | CATSDQAGEQYF | TGTGCCACCAGTGATCAGGCTGGCGAGCAGTACTTC
TRBJ2-1 | . | TRBV27 | TRBD1 | 13 | CASTTGAISEQFF | TGTGCCAGCACGACAGGGGCTATTAGTGAGCAGTTCTTC
TRBJ1-5 | . | TRBV7-3 | . | 13 | CASSLTRDQPQHF | TGTGCCAGCAGCTTAACAAGGGATCAGCCCCAGCATTTT